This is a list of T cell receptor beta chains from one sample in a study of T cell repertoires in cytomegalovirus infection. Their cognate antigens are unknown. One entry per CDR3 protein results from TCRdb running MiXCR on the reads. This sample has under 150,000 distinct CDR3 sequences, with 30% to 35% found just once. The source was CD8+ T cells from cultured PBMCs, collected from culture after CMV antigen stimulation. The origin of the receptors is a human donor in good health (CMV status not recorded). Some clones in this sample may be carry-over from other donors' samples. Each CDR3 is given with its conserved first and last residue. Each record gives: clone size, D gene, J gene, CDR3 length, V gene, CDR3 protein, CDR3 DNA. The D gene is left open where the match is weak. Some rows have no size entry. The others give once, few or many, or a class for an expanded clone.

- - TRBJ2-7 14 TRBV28 CASSLQGRGYEQYF TGTGCCAGCAGTTTACAGGGGCGAGGGTACGAGCAGTACTTC
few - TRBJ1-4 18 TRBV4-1 CASSQGPFPPTTNEKLFF TGCGCCAGCAGCCAAGGACCCTTCCCCCCCACAACTAATGAAAAACTGTTTTTT
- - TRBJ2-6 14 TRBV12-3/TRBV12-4 CASSLLAGANVLTF TGTGCCAGCAGTTTATTGGCTGGGGCCAACGTCCTGACTTTC
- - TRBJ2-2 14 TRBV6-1 CASSVRGFPGELFF TGTGCCAGCAGTGTAAGGGGCTTTCCCGGGGAGCTGTTTTTT
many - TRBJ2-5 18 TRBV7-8 CASSSEGQGGRWQETQYF TGTGCCAGCAGCTCAGAGGGACAAGGGGGGAGGTGGCAAGAGACCCAGTACTTC
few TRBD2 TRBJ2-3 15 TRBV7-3 CASSISGGSTDTQYF TGTGCCAGCAGCATTAGCGGGGGAAGCACAGATACGCAGTATTTT
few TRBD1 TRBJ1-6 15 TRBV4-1 CASSQGTGFDSPLHF TGCGCCAGCAGCCAAGGGACAGGGTTTGATTCACCCCTCCACTTT
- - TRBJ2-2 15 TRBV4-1 CASSPLVGGTGELFF TGCGCCAGCAGTCCCCTGGTGGGCGGCACCGGGGAGCTGTTTTTT
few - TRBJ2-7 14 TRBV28 CASTDRASSYEQYF TGTGCCAGCACGGACAGAGCCTCTTCCTACGAGCAGTACTTC
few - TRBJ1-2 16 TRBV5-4 CASSLVAGLSNYGYTF TGTGCCAGCAGCTTGGTGGCAGGGTTGAGTAACTATGGCTACACCTTC
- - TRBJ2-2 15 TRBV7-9 CASSLFAANTGELFF TGTGCCAGCAGCTTATTTGCGGCGAACACCGGGGAGCTGTTTTTT
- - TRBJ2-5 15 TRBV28 CASSLIRPLGETQYF TGTGCCAGCAGTTTAATCCGCCCCCTCGGAGAGACCCAGTACTTC
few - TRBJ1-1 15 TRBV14 CASSQAGGPNTEAFF TGTGCCAGCAGCCAAGCGGGGGGGCCTAACACTGAAGCTTTCTTT
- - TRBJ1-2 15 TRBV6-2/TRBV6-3 CASTPEFGPNYGYTF TGTGCCAGCACTCCCGAATTTGGACCTAACTATGGCTACACCTTC
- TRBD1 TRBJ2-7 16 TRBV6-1 CASSYVMWDRNNEQYF TGTGCCAGCAGTTACGTTATGTGGGACAGGAACAACGAGCAGTACTTC
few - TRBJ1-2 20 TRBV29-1 CSVEDWGTTPDPSHNYGYTF TGCAGCGTTGAAGATTGGGGGACCACCCCGGACCCCTCTCATAACTATGGCTACACCTTC
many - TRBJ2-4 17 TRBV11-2 CASSKGWRDTEKNIQYF TGTGCCAGCAGCAAGGGGTGGAGGGACACTGAAAAAAACATTCAGTACTTC
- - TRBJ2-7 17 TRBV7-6 CASSLNGARTLDDEHYF TGTGCCAGCAGCTTAAATGGGGCCAGAACGCTTGACGACGAGCACTACTTC